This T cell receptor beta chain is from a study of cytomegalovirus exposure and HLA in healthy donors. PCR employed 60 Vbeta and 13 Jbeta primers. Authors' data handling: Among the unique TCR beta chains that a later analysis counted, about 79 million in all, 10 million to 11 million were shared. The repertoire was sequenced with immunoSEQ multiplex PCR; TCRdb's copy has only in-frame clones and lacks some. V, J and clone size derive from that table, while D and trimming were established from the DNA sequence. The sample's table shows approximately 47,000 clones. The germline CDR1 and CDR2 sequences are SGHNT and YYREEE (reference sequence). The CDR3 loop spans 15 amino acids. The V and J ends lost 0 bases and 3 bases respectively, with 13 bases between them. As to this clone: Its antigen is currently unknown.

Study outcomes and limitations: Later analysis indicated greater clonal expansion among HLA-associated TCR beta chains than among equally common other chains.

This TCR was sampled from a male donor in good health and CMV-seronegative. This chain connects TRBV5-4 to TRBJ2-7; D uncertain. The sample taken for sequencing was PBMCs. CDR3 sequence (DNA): TGTGCCAGCAGCTTGGCCGGAGCTATGGTCTACGAGCAGTACTTC. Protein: CASSLAGAMVYEQYF.